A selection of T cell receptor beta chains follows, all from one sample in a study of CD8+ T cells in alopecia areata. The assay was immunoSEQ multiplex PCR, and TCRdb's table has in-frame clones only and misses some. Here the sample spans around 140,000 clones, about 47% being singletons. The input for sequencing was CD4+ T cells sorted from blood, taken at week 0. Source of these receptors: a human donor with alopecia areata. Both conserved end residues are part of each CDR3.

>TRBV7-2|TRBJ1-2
CASSLATSTGRGYTF
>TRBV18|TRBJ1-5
CASSPRGGDQPQHF
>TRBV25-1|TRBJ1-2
CATQGQALYGYTF
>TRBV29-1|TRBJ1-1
CSAWDRVTIVAFF
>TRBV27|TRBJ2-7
CASSDRDRVIYEQYF
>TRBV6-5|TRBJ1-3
CASSLGTYGNTIYF
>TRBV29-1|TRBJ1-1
CSGSRPRGVDWEAFF
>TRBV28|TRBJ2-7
CASSFRAQYEQYF
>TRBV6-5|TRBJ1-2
CASSTGVGYTF
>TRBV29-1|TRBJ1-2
CSVGAREDYGYTF
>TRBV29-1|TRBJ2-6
CSVAAGSFSLGANVLTF
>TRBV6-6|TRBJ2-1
CASSYRGDEQFF
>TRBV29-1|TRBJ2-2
CSVRGNTGELFF
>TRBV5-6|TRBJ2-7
CASSRGGEQYF
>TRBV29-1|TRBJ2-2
CSVGRLAGGNTGELFF
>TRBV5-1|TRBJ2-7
CASSLAGQGRSYEQYF
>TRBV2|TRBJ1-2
CASSVRDTSYGYTF
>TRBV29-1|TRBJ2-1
CSVASLRSYNEQFF
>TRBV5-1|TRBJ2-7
CASSYSGSYEQYF
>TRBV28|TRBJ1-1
CASSPPGGGRKTEAFF
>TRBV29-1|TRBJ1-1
CSGLARLGNTEAFF
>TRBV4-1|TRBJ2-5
CASSQDREASGVGETQYF
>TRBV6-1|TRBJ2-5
CASSPFQETQYF
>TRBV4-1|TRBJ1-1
CASSHSPLKTEAFF
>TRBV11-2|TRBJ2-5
CASRLAGGGQETQYF
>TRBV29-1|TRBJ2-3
CSGRVGTDTQYF
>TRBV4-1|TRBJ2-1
CASSLRLAGGNNEQFF
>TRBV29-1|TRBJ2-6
CSVNLPGSGANVLTF
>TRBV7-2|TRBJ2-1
CASSLVTGTAYNEQFF
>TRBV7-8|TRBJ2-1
CASSFSTAGRPYNEQFF
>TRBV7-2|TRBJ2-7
CASSLVRGVGYEQYF
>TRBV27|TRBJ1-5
CASSPSRQGGGLSNQPQHF
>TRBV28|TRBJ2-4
CASNSQGDIQYF
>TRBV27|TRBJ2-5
CASRTPSGGQETQYF
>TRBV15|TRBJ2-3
CATRPRGRGGSDTQYF